A selection of T cell receptor beta chains follows, all from one sample in a study of blood T cell repertoires in COVID-19. Sequencing used immunoSEQ multiplex PCR; TCRdb keeps in-frame clones, though not all of them. The sample consists of 150,000 to 200,000 clones, about 88% of them appearing once. Sequencing was done on a sample of peripheral blood. The receptors stem from a man aged 55 to 69 with active or convalescent COVID-19. Both conserved end residues are part of each CDR3. Each record gives: CDR3 DNA, CDR3 protein, D gene, J gene, clone size, V gene. D genes are given only for firm matches. Clone size, where shown, is once, few, many, or a class for clones that have expanded.

DNA: TGCGCCAGCAGCACCGGGACAGACCAAGAGACCCAGTACTTC
CDR3: CASSTGTDQETQYF
D: TRBD1
J: TRBJ2-5
size: NA
V: TRBV10-1

DNA: TGTGCCAGCAGTGGGTCTGGACAGGGGCTTAGCTATGGCTACACCTTC
CDR3: CASSGSGQGLSYGYTF
D: TRBD1
J: TRBJ1-2
size: NA
V: TRBV6-6

DNA: TGTGCCAGCTCACCCCGACTAGCGGGCAACACAGATACGCAGTATTTT
CDR3: CASSPRLAGNTDTQYF
D: TRBD2
J: TRBJ2-3
size: NA
V: TRBV18

DNA: TGTGCCAGCAGTTTAGCAGACCGGGACAGGGTGAAGACCCTCCACTTT
CDR3: CASSLADRDRVKTLHF
D: TRBD1
J: TRBJ1-6
size: NA
V: TRBV27

DNA: TGTGCCAGCAGTTACTTAGGACAGGGGAACACTGAAGCTTTCTTT
CDR3: CASSYLGQGNTEAFF
D: TRBD1
J: TRBJ1-1
size: NA
V: TRBV6-6

DNA: TGTGCCAGCAGCCCAGACAATGAGCAGTTCTTC
CDR3: CASSPDNEQFF
D: NA
J: TRBJ2-1
size: NA
V: TRBV7-6

DNA: TGCGCCAGCAGCGGGGACAACAGGGGCGCCTATGGCTACACCTTC
CDR3: CASSGDNRGAYGYTF
D: TRBD1
J: TRBJ1-2
size: NA
V: TRBV5-1

DNA: TGTGCCAGCAGTTACGCGGGCATGAACACTGAAGCTTTCTTT
CDR3: CASSYAGMNTEAFF
D: NA
J: TRBJ1-1
size: few
V: TRBV6-2/TRBV6-3

DNA: TGTGCCAGCTCACCACCTACGGGACAGCAAAACAATGAGCAGTTCTTC
CDR3: CASSPPTGQQNNEQFF
D: TRBD1
J: TRBJ2-1
size: NA
V: TRBV18

DNA: TGTGCCAGCAGTTACCCGGGACAGCGGTATGGCTACACCTTC
CDR3: CASSYPGQRYGYTF
D: TRBD1
J: TRBJ1-2
size: NA
V: TRBV6-2/TRBV6-3

DNA: TGCAGCGTTGAAGAATACAGAATAACATACAATGAGCAGTTCTTC
CDR3: CSVEEYRITYNEQFF
D: NA
J: TRBJ2-1
size: NA
V: TRBV29-1

DNA: TGTGCCAGCAGCCAAGAAGCGGGGGTCCTGGATACGCAGTATTTT
CDR3: CASSQEAGVLDTQYF
D: TRBD2
J: TRBJ2-3
size: NA
V: TRBV3-1/TRBV3-2

DNA: TGCGCCAGCAGCTTGGAATGGGGGCATCAGCCCCAGCATTTT
CDR3: CASSLEWGHQPQHF
D: NA
J: TRBJ1-5
size: few
V: TRBV5-1

DNA: TGTGCCAGCACGGGTTTAGGAGGGGAGCTGTTTTTT
CDR3: CASTGLGGELFF
D: NA
J: TRBJ2-2
size: NA
V: TRBV5-4

DNA: TGTGCCAGCAGTGAAGCTAGCGGGGGACGTAAAGTGGGGGAGCTGTTTTTT
CDR3: CASSEASGGRKVGELFF
D: TRBD2
J: TRBJ2-2
size: NA
V: TRBV2

DNA: TGTGCCAGCAGGGTACAGGGTGGATCGATTTCACCCCTCCACTTT
CDR3: CASRVQGGSISPLHF
D: NA
J: TRBJ1-6
size: few
V: TRBV2

DNA: TGTGCCAGCAGTGACCTCCTCACAGGGCGAAATTCACCCCTCCACTTT
CDR3: CASSDLLTGRNSPLHF
D: NA
J: TRBJ1-6
size: NA
V: TRBV2

DNA: TGTGCCAGCTGGGAAGCAGGGGGGGCCTACAATGAGCAGTTCTTC
CDR3: CASWEAGGAYNEQFF
D: NA
J: TRBJ2-1
size: NA
V: TRBV2

DNA: TGTGCCAGCTCTCGCGACAGGGCAGAGCAGTTCTTC
CDR3: CASSRDRAEQFF
D: TRBD1
J: TRBJ2-1
size: NA
V: TRBV18

DNA: TGTGCCAGCAGTTACTCGAGCAGGGACTATGGCTACACCTTC
CDR3: CASSYSSRDYGYTF
D: NA
J: TRBJ1-2
size: NA
V: TRBV6-5

DNA: TGTGCCAGCAGCCCCGCCGGGAGCTACTATGGCTACACCTTC
CDR3: CASSPAGSYYGYTF
D: NA
J: TRBJ1-2
size: once
V: TRBV7-2

DNA: TGTGCCAGCTATACCGGGACAGGGGGGTATGAGCAGTTCTTC
CDR3: CASYTGTGGYEQFF
D: TRBD1
J: TRBJ2-1
size: NA
V: TRBV2

DNA: TGTGCCAGCAGCTCGTGGACAGGGGGCGTCTATGGCTACACCTTC
CDR3: CASSSWTGGVYGYTF
D: TRBD1
J: TRBJ1-2
size: NA
V: TRBV9

DNA: TGTGCCAGCAGCCCCCGGACTAGCGGGGGGGCGGGTGAGCAGTTCTTC
CDR3: CASSPRTSGGAGEQFF
D: TRBD2
J: TRBJ2-1
size: once
V: TRBV11-2

DNA: TGCGCCAGCAGCATAGGGACTAACCACGGGGAGCTGTTTTTT
CDR3: CASSIGTNHGELFF
D: TRBD2
J: TRBJ2-2
size: NA
V: TRBV5-1

DNA: TGTGCCAGCAGTTTAAGACTAGCGCGCACCGGGGAGCTGTTTTTT
CDR3: CASSLRLARTGELFF
D: TRBD2
J: TRBJ2-2
size: NA
V: TRBV28

DNA: TGTGCCAGCAGCCAAGAGCAGGGGATGAACACTGAAGCTTTCTTT
CDR3: CASSQEQGMNTEAFF
D: NA
J: TRBJ1-1
size: NA
V: TRBV3-1/TRBV3-2

DNA: TGTGCCAGCAGTTACGACTATAGAAGTCCGTCGCAGTTCTTC
CDR3: CASSYDYRSPSQFF
D: NA
J: TRBJ2-1
size: NA
V: TRBV6-5

DNA: TGTGCCAGCAGCCAGGAGAGTCGGGTAAAAGAGACCCAGTACTTC
CDR3: CASSQESRVKETQYF
D: NA
J: TRBJ2-5
size: NA
V: TRBV4-2

DNA: TGTGCCAGCAGCTTAGCGCCTCGCGGAGGGGGCCCAGATACGCAGTATTTT
CDR3: CASSLAPRGGGPDTQYF
D: NA
J: TRBJ2-3
size: NA
V: TRBV7-6

DNA: TGTGCCTTAGGGGACTACTCTGAAGGACTGTATTACAATGAGCAGTTCTTC
CDR3: CALGDYSEGLYYNEQFF
D: TRBD2
J: TRBJ2-1
size: NA
V: TRBV30

DNA: TGTGCCAGCAGTGACTCGCGACAGGACTACGAGCAGTACTTC
CDR3: CASSDSRQDYEQYF
D: NA
J: TRBJ2-7
size: NA
V: TRBV6-4

DNA: TGTGCCAGCAGTTCCGGGAGCTATGGCTACACCTTC
CDR3: CASSSGSYGYTF
D: NA
J: TRBJ1-2
size: NA
V: TRBV28

DNA: TGCGCCAGCAGCGCACTCCCGGGACAGGGGCCCTACGAGCAGTACTTC
CDR3: CASSALPGQGPYEQYF
D: TRBD1
J: TRBJ2-7
size: NA
V: TRBV5-1

DNA: TGTGCCAGCAGTTTTGATAGCGGCGCGGGAGGGAGGACAGATACGCAGTATTTT
CDR3: CASSFDSGAGGRTDTQYF
D: TRBD2
J: TRBJ2-3
size: NA
V: TRBV28

DNA: TGTGCCAGTAGTCGGACAGGGGTGGTTCAGCCCCAGCATTTT
CDR3: CASSRTGVVQPQHF
D: TRBD1
J: TRBJ1-5
size: NA
V: TRBV19

DNA: TGTGCCAGCAGCCCAGACGTGGGAGGGAGCACAGATACGCAGTATTTT
CDR3: CASSPDVGGSTDTQYF
D: TRBD2
J: TRBJ2-3
size: NA
V: TRBV5-4

DNA: TGTGCCAGTAGCCGGGGTGGACAGGGAAAATACGAGCAGTACTTC
CDR3: CASSRGGQGKYEQYF
D: TRBD1
J: TRBJ2-7
size: NA
V: TRBV27

DNA: TGTGCCAGCAGCCAATTCCCTATGAACACTGAAGCTTTCTTT
CDR3: CASSQFPMNTEAFF
D: NA
J: TRBJ1-1
size: few
V: TRBV3-1/TRBV3-2

DNA: TGTGCCTGGAGTGTACATTTCAGTAGAACAGGCGGTTTTAACACTGAAGCTTTCTTT
CDR3: CAWSVHFSRTGGFNTEAFF
D: NA
J: TRBJ1-1
size: NA
V: TRBV30

DNA: TGTGCCTGGAGTGTAATTTCGACAGGGCATTTCTTT
CDR3: CAWSVISTGHFF
D: TRBD1
J: TRBJ1-1
size: NA
V: TRBV30

DNA: TGTGCCAGCAGCTTAGCGGGACAGGATGGCTACACCTTC
CDR3: CASSLAGQDGYTF
D: TRBD1
J: TRBJ1-2
size: NA
V: TRBV7-8

DNA: TGCAGCGTGGAACCCAGGGGGGTGGTCGGTGGCTACACCTTC
CDR3: CSVEPRGVVGGYTF
D: TRBD1
J: TRBJ1-2
size: NA
V: TRBV29-1

DNA: TGTGCCAGCTCACCACTAACGGGAAAAAACTACGAGCAGTACTTC
CDR3: CASSPLTGKNYEQYF
D: NA
J: TRBJ2-7
size: NA
V: TRBV18

DNA: TGTGCCAGTACCTCGACAGGGGAAAGGGGAAACACCATATATTTT
CDR3: CASTSTGERGNTIYF
D: TRBD1
J: TRBJ1-3
size: NA
V: TRBV19

DNA: TGTGCCAGCAGAACCGACAGGGCGTTCAACTATGGCTACACCTTC
CDR3: CASRTDRAFNYGYTF
D: TRBD1
J: TRBJ1-2
size: NA
V: TRBV6-5

DNA: TGTGCCACCAGCAGAGATCTCCCAGGAGGCTATGGCTACACCTTC
CDR3: CATSRDLPGGYGYTF
D: NA
J: TRBJ1-2
size: NA
V: TRBV15

DNA: TGTGCCAGCAGCTCCAGGGGGCGCGACGAGCAGTACTTC
CDR3: CASSSRGRDEQYF
D: TRBD1
J: TRBJ2-7
size: NA
V: TRBV11-2

DNA: TGTGCCAGCAGCTCGACCTACAGAAATCAGCCCCAGCATTTT
CDR3: CASSSTYRNQPQHF
D: NA
J: TRBJ1-5
size: NA
V: TRBV5-8

DNA: TGTGCCAGTAGTATAGTCAGGGAAGGACAGCCCCAGCATTTT
CDR3: CASSIVREGQPQHF
D: NA
J: TRBJ1-5
size: NA
V: TRBV19

DNA: TGCGCCAGCAGATTAGGGACAGGGGTCTATGGCTACACCTTC
CDR3: CASRLGTGVYGYTF
D: TRBD1
J: TRBJ1-2
size: NA
V: TRBV5-1